This paragraph reports one T cell receptor (beta chain). At one end, the junction sequence differs from germline, possibly due to a read error. Per germline, CDR1 LGHNA and CDR2 YSLEER. CDR3 length: 12 residues. The repertoire was sequenced with immunoSEQ multiplex PCR; TCRdb's copy has only in-frame clones and lacks some. The sample has some 62,000 clones; roughly 76% are singletons. This specimen comes from a study of blood T cell repertoires in COVID-19. The source of this sequence is a human donor in a cohort sampled during active COVID-19. The specimen sequenced was peripheral blood. This chain uses TRBV4-3 with TRBJ2-1; D gene uncertain. CDR3: CASSQDGTGWVF. The CDR3 DNA sequence: TGCGCCAGCAGCCAAGACGGCACGGGTTGGGTCTTC.